Each of the 31 T cell receptor beta chains below was sequenced from the same sample in a study of identical twins. TCRdb called the 5' RACE reads again in MiXCR, with one record for every CDR3 protein. The profile shows under 900,000 distinct CDR3 sequences, 15% to 20% of them singletons. The data also belong to a second study, concerning T cells expressing NK-cell markers.

The specimen sequenced was PBMCs. Every receptor here comes from a woman aged 18-29 years in good health.

This clonotype was found a few times. The J gene is TRBJ1-1, the V gene TRBV14; 8 nucleotides agree with TRBD1. The trim removed 2 bases at V and 4 bases at J, leaving 9 bases unmatched. Germline V gene lookup returns CDR1 SGHDN and CDR2 FVKESK. CDR3 size: 16 residues. CDR3 loop: CASSQQDRVASTEAFF. The CDR3 bases are TGTGCCAGCAGCCAACAGGACAGGGTAGCGAGCACTGAAGCTTTCTTT.

The DNA of the CDR3 is TGCGCCAGCAGCCCAGGGGCCAGTGGCTACACCTTC. This encodes CASSPGASGYTF. This chain uses TRBV5-1 with TRBJ1-2, with D tentatively TRBD1 (6 bases). V was shortened by 4 bases and J by 7 bases, with 11 bases between the two germline ends. The CDR3 has 12 amino acids. Per the germline V gene, CDR1 is SGHRS and CDR2 is YFSETQ.

The rearrangement joins TRBV14 to TRBJ2-1; D is possibly TRBD1 (5 bases). Germline-derived CDR1 and CDR2 are SGHDN and FVKESK. The ends were cut back, 1 base at V and 1 base at J, with 11 bases in the middle. The CDR3 has 16 amino acids. The CDR3 sequence: CASSQGGLNSYNEQFF. Here the CDR3 DNA reads TGTGCCAGCAGCCAAGGGGGCCTAAATTCCTACAATGAGCAGTTCTTC.

This clonotype showed up just a few times. V usage is TRBV28 and J usage is TRBJ2-2; 9 positions agree with TRBD2. Germline-derived CDR1 and CDR2 are MDHEN and SYDVKM. This CDR3 has 19 residues. The V and J ends lost 1 base and 4 bases, in that order; junction bases with no gene match: 13. In DNA form, the CDR3 reads TGTGCCAGCAGTTTATACGCCGCGGGGGGGCCCTTTGTCACCGGGGAGCTGTTTTTT. Amino acids: CASSLYAAGGPFVTGELFF.

This clonotype has a handful of counts. CDR3 nucleotides: TGTGCCAGCAGCCAAGCGGACAGGGGATCAGATACGCAGTATTTT. This sequence encodes CASSQADRGSDTQYF. The chain joins TRBV3-1 to TRBJ2-3; TRBD1 aligns across 9 bases. The junction had 3 bases not matched to a gene; V was cut back by 1 base and J by 4 bases. Germline values: CDR1 LGHDT, CDR2 YNNKEL (reference sequence). The CDR3 is made up of 15 amino acids.

This clonotype was seen more than once but under ten times. V and J are TRBV15 and TRBJ2-7, with D hard to call. V was clipped by 3 bases and J by 2 bases, with 11 bases between them. The germline V gene encodes CDR1 LNHNV and CDR2 YYDKDF (reference sequence). There are 14 residues in the CDR3. The CDR3 loop is CATSSFAGAYEQYF. The CDR3 bases are TGTGCCACCAGCAGCTTCGCAGGAGCCTACGAGCAGTACTTC. The complete variable domain, with remaining parts taken from reference TRBV15 and TRBJ2-7, reads DAMVIQNPRYQVTQFGKPVTLSCSQTLNHNVMYWYQQKSSQAPKLLFHYYDKDFNNEADTPDNFQSRRPNTSFCFLDIRSPGLGDTAMYLCATSSFAGAYEQYFGPGTRLTVT.

This clonotype was recorded a few times. CDR3 region: CAIRIHGGENTEAFF. DNA for the CDR3: TGTGCCATCAGAATACACGGGGGCGAGAACACTGAAGCTTTCTTT. The chain has TRBV10-3 and TRBJ1-1, with D tentatively TRBD1 (6 bases). The CDR3 totals 15 residues. Between the trimmed V and J ends, which lost 6 bases and 1 base, there was a span of 15 bases. CDR1 is ENHRY, CDR2 SYGVKD, per germline.

This clonotype was recorded a few times. The chain's CDR3 is CASSPRTAPNEKLFF. The CDR3 DNA reads as TGTGCCAGCAGCCCCAGGACAGCTCCTAATGAAAAACTGTTTTTT. V usage is TRBV7-9 and J usage is TRBJ1-4; D perhaps matches TRBD1 (6 bases). Germline loops: CDR1 SEHNR, CDR2 FQNEAQ (reference sequence). V dropped 5 bases and J dropped 3 bases, with 13 bases sitting between them. CDR3 length equals 15 residues.

The genes are TRBV5-1 and TRBJ2-1; no firm D call. Germline loops: CDR1 SGHRS, CDR2 YFSETQ. The CDR3 contains 15 residues. The V and J ends lost 9 bases and 8 bases respectively, with 24 bases between them. CDR3 in amino acids: CATRLGPQMDDEQFF. The DNA of the CDR3 is TGCGCCACCCGGCTCGGGCCCCAGATGGACGATGAGCAGTTCTTC.

This chain links TRBV5-8 with TRBJ2-5, with a possible D match to TRBD2 (5 bases). CDR3 length: 16 residues. Germline assignment: CDR1 SGHTS and CDR2 YDEGEE. V was pared by 2 bases and J by 0 bases, with 14 bases between. CDR3 in DNA: TGTGCCAGCAGCTTATTCGGCAGAGGGTACCAAGAGACCCAGTACTTC. Translation: CASSLFGRGYQETQYF.

The chain has TRBV27 and TRBJ1-4, with D unresolved. The CDR3 has 11 amino acids. Germline V gene sequence: CDR1 MNHEY, CDR2 SMNVEV (reference sequence). Trimming shortened V by 8 bases and J by 7 bases, and 8 bases separated the two germline ends. The CDR3 loop reads CASGFGEKLFF. The CDR3 DNA sequence: TGTGCCAGCGGGTTTGGTGAAAAACTGTTTTTT. The whole variable domain, remainder taken from reference TRBV27 and TRBJ1-4, is EAQVTQNPRYLITVTGKKLTVTCSQNMNHEYMSWYRQDPGLGLRQIYYSMNVEVTDKGDVPEGYKVSRKEKRNFPLILESPSPNQTSLYFCASGFGEKLFFGSGTQLSVL.

This clonotype was seen repeatedly, ten times or more. The rearrangement joins TRBV12-3 or TRBV12-4 to TRBJ1-2; TRBD1 is a possible D gene (5 bases). V lost 6 bases and J lost 4, with 12 bases in between. CDR3 length: 13 residues. The CDR3 nucleotides are TGTGCCAGCAGCCCCACAGGATCCTATGGCTACACCTTC. Amino acid sequence: CASSPTGSYGYTF.

J is TRBJ2-1 and V is TRBV9; the D gene is possibly TRBD2 (6 bases). Germline V gene data show CDR1 as SGDLS and CDR2 as YYNGEE. The V gene lost 3 bases and the J gene lost 5 bases, with 15 bases spanning the gap. The CDR3 has 15 residues. The CDR3 nucleotides read TGTGCCAGCAGCGCCCGACTAGAAAGGAACAATGAGCAGTTCTTC. Translating gives CASSARLERNNEQFF.

In DNA form, the CDR3 reads TGTGCCAGCAGTCACACCTGGCGGCAGACAGATACGCAGTATTTT. As protein: CASSHTWRQTDTQYF. The chain employs TRBV5-6 and TRBJ2-3; D unclear. Trimming removed 5 bases at V and 3 bases at J, with 16 bases between. This CDR3 comprises 15 residues. CDR1 is SGHDT, CDR2 YYEEEE, per germline.

The chain uses TRBV20-1 and TRBJ2-1, with TRBD2 matching 10 bases. The junction had 10 bases not matched to a gene; V was cut back by 3 bases and J by 8 bases. Germline-derived CDR1 and CDR2 are DFQATT and SNEGSKA (reference sequence). The CDR3 covers 15 residues. The CDR3 region has the DNA TGCAGTGCTAGCCCAGCGGGAGGGTTAGGCTATGAGCAGTTCTTC. This gives the protein CSASPAGGLGYEQFF.

V usage is TRBV6-2 or TRBV6-3 and J usage is TRBJ1-1, with a possible D match to TRBD1 (5 bases). The germline CDR1 and CDR2 sequences are MNHEY and SVGEGT. V gave up 7 bases and J gave up 6 bases, with 24 bases separating them. There are 16 residues in the CDR3. The CDR3 DNA is TGTGCCAGCATCCTCCTATGGGATGACAGTACTCCTGAAGCTTTCTTT. Encoded protein: CASILLWDDSTPEAFF.

The chain recombines TRBV20-1 with TRBJ2-1; 9 bases fit TRBD2. Trimming took 1 base from V and 3 from J; bases not matched to a gene: 7. In germline, CDR1 is DFQATT, CDR2 SNEGSKA (reference sequence). This CDR3 region has 16 residues. The CDR3 region is CSARGGSGGHYNEQFF. The CDR3 DNA reads TGCAGTGCTAGAGGGGGTAGCGGGGGACACTACAATGAGCAGTTCTTC.

The CDR3 coding sequence is TGTGCCAGCAGCTTGGCGGGCAGGACTAACTCAGGTGGTGAAGCTTTCTTT. Amino acid sequence: CASSLAGRTNSGGEAFF. The chain employs TRBV5-5 and TRBJ1-1, with D unresolved. CDR3 size: 17 residues. V lost 0 bases and J 7 bases, leaving 22 bases between the germline ends. The germline V gene has CDR1 SGHKS and CDR2 YYEKEE (reference sequence).

V is TRBV10-3 and J is TRBJ2-7; 7 bases match TRBD1. Trimming removed 0 bases from V and 12 bases from J; junction bases left unmatched: 11. There are 14 residues in the CDR3. CDR1 and CDR2 from the germline V gene are ENHRY and SYGVKD. In DNA form, the CDR3 reads TGTGCCATCAGTGAGTCAGGGGGCTCCTCCTGGAGGTACTTC. Translated: CAISESGGSSWRYF.

This chain connects TRBV29-1 to TRBJ2-5; 9 positions match TRBD2. The germline gives CDR1 SQVTM, CDR2 ANQGSEA. The CDR3 spans 15 residues. V lost 1 base to trimming and J lost 5 bases; unmatched junction nucleotides: 8. CDR3 sequence (DNA): TGCAGCGTTGAAGCACTAGCGGGTTCTTTGGAGACCCAGTACTTC. Translating it yields CSVEALAGSLETQYF.

V gene TRBV24-1 combines with J gene TRBJ2-5, with 7 bases identical to TRBD2. V dropped 3 bases and J dropped 2; count of bases not matched to a gene: 8. CDR3 length: 16 amino acids. Germline CDR1 and CDR2: KGHDR and SFDVKD. As DNA, the CDR3 is TGTGCCACCAGTGATGGGAGGGGTAGTAGGCAAGAGACCCAGTACTTC. Protein: CATSDGRGSRQETQYF.

This clonotype appeared a few times. V usage is TRBV6-2 or TRBV6-3 and J usage is TRBJ2-2; a weak D match, TRBD2 (5 bases). CDR1 is MNHEY, CDR2 SVGEGT, per germline. The CDR3 has 14 amino acids. The V end lost 5 bases, the J end lost 5 bases, and 12 bases lay between the germline ends. Here the CDR3 reads CASSTHTGTGELFF. The CDR3 DNA follows: TGTGCCAGCAGTACGCACACGGGGACCGGGGAGCTGTTTTTT.

This clonotype was picked up a small number of times. The V and J genes are TRBV12-3 or TRBV12-4 and TRBJ2-3; 12 nucleotides match TRBD2. Trimming took 8 bases from V and 8 from J; bases not matched to a gene: 8. This CDR3 has 14 residues. For the CDR3, the DNA is TGTGCCAGCGGGACTAGCGGGTCCTTCGGTACGCAGTATTTT. It encodes CASGTSGSFGTQYF.

This clonotype was found a few times. This CDR3 is CASSLAPTSGSGGQFF. The CDR3 nucleotides read TGCGCCAGCAGCCTAGCTCCAACTAGCGGGAGCGGGGGGCAGTTCTTC. The V call is TRBV5-1, the J call TRBJ2-1; 11 positions agree with TRBD2. CDR3 length: 16 residues. Germline values: CDR1 SGHRS, CDR2 YFSETQ. J gave up 12 bases and V 4 bases, and 15 bases lay outside the gene matches.

The chain couples TRBV20-1 to TRBJ2-1; 11 bases line up with TRBD2. The CDR3 loop spans 16 amino acids. Germline V gene data show CDR1 as DFQATT and CDR2 as SNEGSKA (reference sequence). V was clipped by 3 bases and J by 4 bases; unmatched bases: 8. CDR3 sequence: CSARVAGGREYNEQFF. The DNA of the CDR3 is TGCAGTGCTAGGGTAGCGGGGGGGCGTGAATACAATGAGCAGTTCTTC.

The CDR3 nucleotides are TGTGCCAGCAGTGAATATCAGGGAGGCAGCAATCAGCCCCAGCATTTT. Translation: CASSEYQGGSNQPQHF. The V gene is TRBV2, the J gene TRBJ1-5, with D tentatively TRBD1 (5 bases). The CDR3 totals 16 residues. CDR1 SNHLY and CDR2 FYNNEI come from the germline V gene. V was pared by 2 bases and J by 1 base, with 12 bases between. The variable domain in full, completed from reference TRBV2 and TRBJ1-5, reads EPEVTQTPSHQVTQMGQEVILRCVPISNHLYFYWYRQILGQKVEFLVSFYNNEISEKSEIFDDQFSVERPDGSNFTLKIRSTKLEDSAMYFCASSEYQGGSNQPQHFGDGTRLSIL.

The rearrangement uses TRBV10-3 and TRBJ1-2, with D unresolved. V was trimmed by 2 bases and J by 4 bases, leaving 8 bases between them. Germline V gene sequence: CDR1 ENHRY, CDR2 SYGVKD. The CDR3 runs 13 residues. CDR3 bases: TGTGCCATCAGTGAGGTATTTCGCTATGGCTACACCTTC. This codes for CAISEVFRYGYTF.

This clonotype showed up just a few times. This chain connects TRBV15 to TRBJ2-2, with 8 bases lining up with TRBD1. This CDR3 region has 17 residues. Germline loops: CDR1 LNHNV, CDR2 YYDKDF (reference sequence). Trimming removed 1 base from V and 6 bases from J; junction bases left unmatched: 10. CDR3 in amino acids: CATSRGYYRGVSGELFF. The CDR3 DNA sequence: TGTGCCACCAGCAGAGGATACTACAGGGGGGTATCCGGGGAGCTGTTTTTT.

The rearrangement links TRBV7-8 to TRBJ2-3; D possibly matches TRBD1 or TRBD2 (5 bases each). V gave up 3 bases and J gave up 4 bases, with 17 bases separating them. Germline V gene sequence: CDR1 SGHVS, CDR2 FQNEAQ. The CDR3 totals 16 residues. Written as DNA, the CDR3 is TGTGCCAGCAGCTTCCGGGACGGAGAAACGGCAGATACGCAGTATTTT. Residues: CASSFRDGETADTQYF.

V is TRBV3-1 and J is TRBJ2-1; D possibly uses TRBD1 or TRBD2 (5 bases each). This CDR3 region has 15 residues. Germline CDR1 LGHDT, CDR2 YNNKEL (reference sequence). The V end lost 1 base, the J end lost 6 bases, and 13 bases lay between the germline ends. CDR3 in DNA: TGTGCCAGCAGCCAAGGATGGGGGACCCCCAATGAGCAGTTCTTC. It specifies CASSQGWGTPNEQFF.

V is TRBV12-3 or TRBV12-4 and J is TRBJ2-5; 10 bases match TRBD2. V gave up 2 bases and J gave up 5 bases; unmatched junction bases: 8. The CDR3 has 16 amino acids. The CDR3 nucleotides read TGTGCCAGCAGTTTAATCCCTAGCGGGAGCGGGGAGACCCAGTACTTC. The encoded protein is CASSLIPSGSGETQYF.